This TCR beta chain was identified during a study of vaccination and CD4 T cells after COVID-19. Study context: Convalescent participants consisted of six males and four females, two being Hispanic. Stimulation of the cells used overlapping spike peptide pools from SARS-CoV-2 and from the common cold coronaviruses HCoV-NL63, HCoV-OC43 and HCoV-229E. A CEFX pool, an HIV-1 Nef pool, or else no peptide went into the control cultures.

The Oncomine TCR Beta short-read assay generated sequence data from the DNA of cultured CD4+ T cells. TCRdb used MiXCR to reprocess the PCR reads, holding one entry per CDR3 protein. The profile covers 20,000 to 25,000 distinct CDR3 sequences, with approximately 51% appearing a single time and roughly 9% taken by the ten largest. Germline CDR1 reads MNHEY; CDR2 reads SMNVEV (reference sequence). Unmatched junction bases numbered 18, after V lost 10 bases and J lost 3 bases. The CDR3 loop spans 16 amino acids. Specified treatment: approximately nine-day PBMC culture with coronavirus spike peptide pools or control peptides (ViraFEST assay). Study conclusions and caveats: From a median of about 21 to 40, SARS-CoV-2-reactive clonotypes increased, though not significantly.

Only a few counts were recorded for this clonotype. Its antigen remains unidentified. This receptor was identified in a human donor who had recovered from COVID-19. This chain joins TRBV27 and TRBJ2-7; 7 bases are shared with TRBD1. Source material: CD4+ T cells from blood, cultured in vitro. The CDR3 sequence is CATAAEGQLIFYEQYF. CDR3 sequence (DNA): TGTGCCACCGCAGCCGAGGGACAGCTTATATTCTACGAGCAGTACTTC.